A selection of T cell receptor beta chains follows, all from one sample in a study of T cells in Graves' hyperthyroidism and ophthalmopathy. TCRdb analysed the multiplex PCR reads with MiXCR anew, one entry per CDR3 protein. This sample has approximately 640,000 distinct CDR3 sequences, with over 40% found just once. Source material: peripheral blood or thyroid tissue (not recorded which). All receptors come from an adult man with Graves' disease, either hyperthyroidism or ophthalmopathy (not recorded which). Both conserved end residues are part of each CDR3. Each record gives: clone size, V gene, D gene, J gene, CDR3 DNA, CDR3 protein. A D gene is named only where the DNA matches it firmly. Clone size is shown for a subset of rows, as once, few, many or a class of expanded clone.

clone_size: .; v_call: TRBV11-2; d_call: TRBD1; j_call: TRBJ2-7; cdr3_nt: TGTGCCAGCAGCTCGAGAGGGACAGCCTCCTACGAGCAGTACTTC; cdr3_aa: CASSSRGTASYEQYF
clone_size: .; v_call: TRBV7-2; d_call: TRBD2; j_call: TRBJ2-5; cdr3_nt: TGTGCCAGCAGCGGGTATCCGCGGGAGGGCCTAGAGACCCAGTACTTC; cdr3_aa: CASSGYPREGLETQYF
clone_size: .; v_call: TRBV20-1; d_call: .; j_call: TRBJ1-5; cdr3_nt: TGCAGTGCTAGCCCCGGGACAATTAGCAATCAGCCCCAGCATTTT; cdr3_aa: CSASPGTISNQPQHF
clone_size: .; v_call: TRBV24-1; d_call: .; j_call: TRBJ2-2; cdr3_nt: TGTGCCAGCAGCCGATTAGACAGGGACTTAACCGGGGAGCTGTTTTTT; cdr3_aa: CASSRLDRDLTGELFF
clone_size: few; v_call: TRBV28; d_call: .; j_call: TRBJ1-4; cdr3_nt: TGTGCCAGCAACTCCCGGGAGAGCGAAAAACTGTTTTTT; cdr3_aa: CASNSRESEKLFF
clone_size: few; v_call: TRBV9; d_call: .; j_call: TRBJ2-5; cdr3_nt: TGTGCCAGCAGCTTCAACAGGGCCAACCAAGAGACCCAGTACTTC; cdr3_aa: CASSFNRANQETQYF
clone_size: once; v_call: TRBV7-9; d_call: TRBD1; j_call: TRBJ2-7; cdr3_nt: TGTGCCAGCAGCAAACGGACAGGGTACACCTACGAGCAGTACTTC; cdr3_aa: CASSKRTGYTYEQYF
clone_size: many; v_call: TRBV5-1; d_call: .; j_call: TRBJ1-6; cdr3_nt: TGCGCCAGCAGCCCGGACGCAGGTCCGTATTCACCCCTCCACTTT; cdr3_aa: CASSPDAGPYSPLHF
clone_size: many; v_call: TRBV7-3; d_call: .; j_call: TRBJ1-1; cdr3_nt: TGTGCCAGCGGGCAGACGATGAACACTGAAGCTTTCTTT; cdr3_aa: CASGQTMNTEAFF
clone_size: .; v_call: TRBV7-9; d_call: .; j_call: TRBJ1-5; cdr3_nt: TGTGCCAGCAGTCTCGGACAGAATGATCAGCCCCAGCATTTT; cdr3_aa: CASSLGQNDQPQHF
clone_size: .; v_call: TRBV14; d_call: .; j_call: TRBJ1-2; cdr3_nt: TGTGCCAGCAGCCAAGAGTCGCAGGTTGATGGCTACACCTTC; cdr3_aa: CASSQESQVDGYTF
clone_size: .; v_call: TRBV7-8; d_call: TRBD2; j_call: TRBJ2-5; cdr3_nt: TGTGCCAGCAGCACTGGACTAGCGGGGGGGCGACAAGAGGCCCAGTACTTC; cdr3_aa: CASSTGLAGGRQEAQYF
clone_size: .; v_call: TRBV12-3/TRBV12-4; d_call: .; j_call: TRBJ1-4; cdr3_nt: TGTGCCAGCAGTTTGGTAACCGAGAGGGGATTACTGTTTTTT; cdr3_aa: CASSLVTERGLLFF
clone_size: .; v_call: TRBV2; d_call: .; j_call: TRBJ1-5; cdr3_nt: TGTGCCTGGAGTGTGGGCGTAACGCAGGCCCAGCATTTT; cdr3_aa: CAWSVGVTQAQHF
clone_size: .; v_call: TRBV20-1; d_call: .; j_call: TRBJ2-7; cdr3_nt: TGCAGTGCTAGAGGCAGACGAGACCAGTACTTC; cdr3_aa: CSARGRRDQYF
clone_size: .; v_call: TRBV12-3/TRBV12-4; d_call: .; j_call: TRBJ1-1; cdr3_nt: TGTGCCAGCAGTATTGTCCACGGCGACACTGAAGCTTTCTTT; cdr3_aa: CASSIVHGDTEAFF
clone_size: few; v_call: TRBV7-3; d_call: TRBD2; j_call: TRBJ2-7; cdr3_nt: TGTGCCAGCAGCTTAGCTAGCGGGTTAACCTACGAGCAGTACTTC; cdr3_aa: CASSLASGLTYEQYF
clone_size: .; v_call: TRBV5-4; d_call: .; j_call: TRBJ1-3; cdr3_nt: TGTGCCAGCAGCTTATCGGACTCCGGAAACACCATATATTTT; cdr3_aa: CASSLSDSGNTIYF
clone_size: few; v_call: TRBV7-9; d_call: TRBD2; j_call: TRBJ2-5; cdr3_nt: TGTGCCAGCAAGCGGGGGGAAGAGACCCAGTACTTC; cdr3_aa: CASKRGEETQYF
clone_size: .; v_call: TRBV2; d_call: .; j_call: TRBJ2-7; cdr3_nt: TGTGCCAGCAGTGTTCGCAGCTCCTACTCCTACGAGCAGTACTTC; cdr3_aa: CASSVRSSYSYEQYF
clone_size: .; v_call: TRBV10-3; d_call: .; j_call: TRBJ1-4; cdr3_nt: TGTGCCATCGCAGGGGTTGGCGGTGAAAAACTGTTTTTT; cdr3_aa: CAIAGVGGEKLFF
clone_size: few; v_call: TRBV9; d_call: .; j_call: TRBJ2-7; cdr3_nt: TGTGCCAGCAGCCAATACGATCGCGAGCAGTACTTC; cdr3_aa: CASSQYDREQYF
clone_size: few; v_call: TRBV7-2; d_call: .; j_call: TRBJ2-3; cdr3_nt: TGTGCCAGCAGGCAGGGACCCAACACAGATACGCAGTATTTT; cdr3_aa: CASRQGPNTDTQYF
clone_size: .; v_call: TRBV2; d_call: .; j_call: TRBJ1-2; cdr3_nt: TGTGCCAGCAGCTTGGAGACCGGACCCAATAACTATGGCTACACCTTC; cdr3_aa: CASSLETGPNNYGYTF
clone_size: few; v_call: TRBV14; d_call: TRBD2; j_call: TRBJ2-5; cdr3_nt: TGTGCCAGCAGCCCGTTAGCGGGAGAAGGAGAGACCCAGTACTTC; cdr3_aa: CASSPLAGEGETQYF
clone_size: many; v_call: TRBV2; d_call: TRBD1; j_call: TRBJ1-5; cdr3_nt: TGTGCCAGCAGTTCGACAGGGTTGCAGCCCCAGCATTTT; cdr3_aa: CASSSTGLQPQHF
clone_size: many; v_call: TRBV12-3/TRBV12-4; d_call: .; j_call: TRBJ1-4; cdr3_nt: TGTGCCAGCAGTACCCCGGGCCTACTGTTTTTT; cdr3_aa: CASSTPGLLFF
clone_size: .; v_call: TRBV15; d_call: .; j_call: TRBJ2-2; cdr3_nt: TGTGCCACCAGCAGAGACGGAGGGGAGCTGTTTTTT; cdr3_aa: CATSRDGGELFF
clone_size: many; v_call: TRBV10-3; d_call: .; j_call: TRBJ2-5; cdr3_nt: TGTGCCATCATGGCAGGGGAGACCCAGTACTTC; cdr3_aa: CAIMAGETQYF
clone_size: .; v_call: TRBV7-8; d_call: .; j_call: TRBJ2-7; cdr3_nt: TGTGCCAGCAGCGGCCCGCAGGGTCCCTACGAGCAGTACTTC; cdr3_aa: CASSGPQGPYEQYF
clone_size: .; v_call: TRBV20-1; d_call: TRBD1; j_call: TRBJ1-5; cdr3_nt: TGCAGTGCTCTCAACGAGGACAGGGGAGATCAGCCCCAGCATTTT; cdr3_aa: CSALNEDRGDQPQHF
clone_size: .; v_call: TRBV7-3; d_call: TRBD1; j_call: TRBJ1-2; cdr3_nt: TGCGCCAGCAGCCCCCGACAGGGAGGATGGTATGGCTACACCTTC; cdr3_aa: CASSPRQGGWYGYTF
clone_size: .; v_call: TRBV12-3/TRBV12-4; d_call: .; j_call: TRBJ1-3; cdr3_nt: TGTGCCAGCACCCCCCGGGTCGGAAACACCATATATTTT; cdr3_aa: CASTPRVGNTIYF
clone_size: many; v_call: TRBV29-1; d_call: .; j_call: TRBJ1-1; cdr3_nt: TGCAGCGTTGAGACAGCCTGGATGAACACTGAAGCTTTCTTT; cdr3_aa: CSVETAWMNTEAFF
clone_size: few; v_call: TRBV14; d_call: .; j_call: TRBJ1-2; cdr3_nt: TGTGCCAGCAGCCAGACAGGCACTGGTGGCTACACCTTC; cdr3_aa: CASSQTGTGGYTF
clone_size: .; v_call: TRBV2; d_call: .; j_call: TRBJ1-6; cdr3_nt: TGTGCCAGCAAACAGAGCTCCTATAATTCACCCCTCCACTTT; cdr3_aa: CASKQSSYNSPLHF
clone_size: .; v_call: TRBV7-2; d_call: TRBD1; j_call: TRBJ1-2; cdr3_nt: TGTGCCAGCAGCTTTCGAGGACAGGGATCTGGTGGCTACACCTTC; cdr3_aa: CASSFRGQGSGGYTF
clone_size: .; v_call: TRBV2; d_call: .; j_call: TRBJ1-4; cdr3_nt: TGTGCCAGCAGTGCTAGAGATCGAGGGGGAGGAAAACTGTTTTTT; cdr3_aa: CASSARDRGGGKLFF
clone_size: .; v_call: TRBV7-2; d_call: .; j_call: TRBJ1-4; cdr3_nt: TGTGCCAGCAGCAAGGACAGACGAAAACTGTTTTTT; cdr3_aa: CASSKDRRKLFF
clone_size: many; v_call: TRBV29-1; d_call: .; j_call: TRBJ1-2; cdr3_nt: TGCAGCGCCGGTCGTGTGTCTAACTATGGCTACACCTTC; cdr3_aa: CSAGRVSNYGYTF
clone_size: few; v_call: TRBV20-1; d_call: .; j_call: TRBJ1-5; cdr3_nt: TGCAGTGCTAGTGCCGGGGGGGGGAATCAGCCCCAGCATTTT; cdr3_aa: CSASAGGGNQPQHF
clone_size: many; v_call: TRBV24-1; d_call: .; j_call: TRBJ1-1; cdr3_nt: TGTGCCACCAGTGATTTGCATCCGGGTTGGGTCACTGAAGCTTTCTTT; cdr3_aa: CATSDLHPGWVTEAFF
clone_size: few; v_call: TRBV7-8; d_call: TRBD1; j_call: TRBJ1-6; cdr3_nt: TGTGCTAGCAGACAGGGAGGTTCACCCCTCCACTTT; cdr3_aa: CASRQGGSPLHF
clone_size: .; v_call: TRBV2; d_call: .; j_call: TRBJ2-3; cdr3_nt: TGTGCCAGCAGGACTAGCACAGATACGCAGTATTTT; cdr3_aa: CASRTSTDTQYF
clone_size: .; v_call: TRBV7-2; d_call: TRBD1; j_call: TRBJ2-5; cdr3_nt: TGTACCAGCAGCTCTCCCTTATTGACAGGGAAGGAGACCCAGTACTTC; cdr3_aa: CTSSSPLLTGKETQYF
clone_size: many; v_call: TRBV12-3/TRBV12-4; d_call: .; j_call: TRBJ1-2; cdr3_nt: TGTGCCAGCAGTTCCGGGTTTGGCTACACCTTC; cdr3_aa: CASSSGFGYTF
clone_size: few; v_call: TRBV7-2; d_call: .; j_call: TRBJ1-1; cdr3_nt: TGTGCCAGCAGCCGAAACGGGAACACTGAAGCTTTCTTT; cdr3_aa: CASSRNGNTEAFF
clone_size: many; v_call: TRBV7-2; d_call: .; j_call: TRBJ1-2; cdr3_nt: TGTGCCAGCAGCTTAGGTACAGGCGGCTATGGCTACACCTTC; cdr3_aa: CASSLGTGGYGYTF
clone_size: few; v_call: TRBV11-2; d_call: .; j_call: TRBJ1-2; cdr3_nt: TGTGCCAGCAGCCCTGCAGGGTCAACCTATGGCTACACCTTC; cdr3_aa: CASSPAGSTYGYTF
clone_size: .; v_call: TRBV7-8; d_call: TRBD1; j_call: TRBJ1-1; cdr3_nt: TGTGCCAGCAGCTTAGTATTGCAGGGGGCTGAGGACACTGAAGCTTTCTTT; cdr3_aa: CASSLVLQGAEDTEAFF
clone_size: .; v_call: TRBV2; d_call: .; j_call: TRBJ2-5; cdr3_nt: TGTGCCAGCCTCGGGGGAGGCGGCGGGGAGACCCAGTACTTC; cdr3_aa: CASLGGGGGETQYF
clone_size: many; v_call: TRBV2; d_call: .; j_call: TRBJ1-4; cdr3_nt: TGTGCCAGCAGTGAAGCTGGACAGAATGAAAAACTGTTTTTT; cdr3_aa: CASSEAGQNEKLFF
clone_size: .; v_call: TRBV2; d_call: TRBD2; j_call: TRBJ2-5; cdr3_nt: TGTGCCAGCAGCTTAGCGGGGGCGCTACGAGAGACCCAGTACTTC; cdr3_aa: CASSLAGALRETQYF
clone_size: .; v_call: TRBV15; d_call: .; j_call: TRBJ2-7; cdr3_nt: TGTGCCACCAGCAGAGAGGCGATCTCCTACGAGGACGAGCAGTACTTC; cdr3_aa: CATSREAISYEDEQYF
clone_size: .; v_call: TRBV20-1; d_call: .; j_call: TRBJ2-5; cdr3_nt: TGCAGCCCCATTCGGGTCGGGGAGACCCAGTACTTC; cdr3_aa: CSPIRVGETQYF
clone_size: many; v_call: TRBV7-9; d_call: .; j_call: TRBJ2-7; cdr3_nt: TGTGCCAGCAGCTTAGCTGCCGACGACTCCTACGAGCAGTACTTC; cdr3_aa: CASSLAADDSYEQYF
clone_size: few; v_call: TRBV7-9; d_call: TRBD1; j_call: TRBJ1-2; cdr3_nt: TGTGCCAGCAGCCCATGGACAGGGGGGAAGGGTGGCTACACCTTC; cdr3_aa: CASSPWTGGKGGYTF